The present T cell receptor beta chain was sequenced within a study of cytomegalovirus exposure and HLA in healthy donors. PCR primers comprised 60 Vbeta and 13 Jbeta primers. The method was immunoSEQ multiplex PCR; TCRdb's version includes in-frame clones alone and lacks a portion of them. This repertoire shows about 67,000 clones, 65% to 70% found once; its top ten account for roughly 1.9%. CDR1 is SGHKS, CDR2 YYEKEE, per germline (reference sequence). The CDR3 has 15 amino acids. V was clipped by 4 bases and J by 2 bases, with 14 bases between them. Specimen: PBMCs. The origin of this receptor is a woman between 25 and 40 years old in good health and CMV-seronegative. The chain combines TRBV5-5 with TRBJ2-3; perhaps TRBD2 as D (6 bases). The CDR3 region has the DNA TGTGCCAGCAGCCGGGGACTCCAAACCACAGATACGCAGTATTTT. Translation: CASSRGLQTTDTQYF.